This T cell receptor (beta chain) was profiled in a study of T cells in localized non-small cell lung cancer. Notes on this clone: The same CDR3 can be traced to other DNA sequences in this sample.

Clones were sequenced by immunoSEQ multiplex PCR, and TCRdb holds only the in-frame ones, with some missing. Altogether around 5,000 clones are present, less than 40% being singletons, with the ten largest covering roughly 7.7%. Germline CDR1 reads LNHDA; CDR2 reads SQIVND (reference sequence). J was trimmed by 4 bases and V by 6 bases; bases with no gene match: 4. The CDR3 length is 13 residues. The receptor was derived from a male donor older than 55 with stage I squamous cell lung carcinoma. This chain uses TRBV19 with TRBJ1-2; 8 bases line up with TRBD1. The starting material was lung tumor tissue, obtained before any cancer treatment. The CDR3 loop reads CASSPGTGYGYTF. As DNA, the CDR3 is TGTGCCAGTAGCCCGGGGACAGGCTATGGCTACACCTTC.